These 4 T cell receptor beta chains came from one sample sequenced in a study of radiotherapy plus CTLA-4 blockade in lung cancer. TCRdb's table, derived via immunoSEQ multiplex PCR, lists solely in-frame clones and lacks some. In the table there are about 120,000 clones, roughly 74% of which are singletons. The material sequenced was peripheral blood, taken from a patient treated with radiotherapy plus ipilimumab. These receptors were taken from a human donor with non-small cell lung cancer who had a partial response to radiotherapy plus ipilimumab.

This chain connects TRBV18 to TRBJ1-1, with TRBD1 as a possible D gene (5 bases). This CDR3 spans 14 amino acids. V was pared by 6 bases and J by 4 bases, with 15 bases between. Per germline, CDR1 KGHSH and CDR2 LQKENI. CDR3 nucleotide sequence: TGTGCCAGCTCCCGAGAGCAGGGTGGCACTGAAGCTTTCTTT. Its protein product is CASSREQGGTEAFF.

The chain has TRBV5-8 and TRBJ2-5; TRBD1 agrees at 8 bases. The germline CDR1 and CDR2 sequences are SGHTS and YDEGEE. V shed 4 bases, J shed 5 bases, and the junction held 4 bases outside the gene matches. This CDR3 region has 13 residues. The CDR3 nucleotides are TGTGCCAGCAGCAGACAGGGGATGGAGACCCAGTACTTC. This codes for CASSRQGMETQYF.

The rearrangement joins TRBV30 to TRBJ2-3, with 9 bases lining up with TRBD2. Germline V gene sequence: CDR1 GTSNPN, CDR2 SVGIG (reference sequence). J lost 1 base, V lost 2 bases, and 1 base had no gene match. This CDR3 comprises 14 residues. CDR3 amino acids: CAWSRTSGTDTQYF. The CDR3 DNA reads TGTGCCTGGAGTAGGACTAGCGGCACAGATACGCAGTATTTT.

The rearrangement uses TRBV14 and TRBJ2-1; D is perhaps TRBD2 (6 bases). This CDR3 is 13 amino acids long. V dropped 5 bases and J dropped 10 bases, with 15 bases sitting between them. Germline values: CDR1 SGHDN, CDR2 FVKESK. The chain's CDR3 is CASSSLGRREQFF. CDR3 coding DNA: TGTGCCAGCAGCTCCCTTGGGAGGCGGGAGCAGTTCTTC.